This T cell receptor beta chain comes out of a study of T cell responses to AZD1222 COVID-19 vaccine. This CDR3 spans 15 amino acids. V shed 1 base and J shed 3 bases, with 13 bases lying between them. Per the germline V gene, CDR1 is SGHRS and CDR2 is YFSETQ. The method was immunoSEQ multiplex PCR; TCRdb's version includes in-frame clones alone and lacks a portion of them. The sample has approximately 150,000 clones, 90% to 95% seen once. This clone showed up just once. Here the sequenced sample was peripheral blood, taken after recovery from COVID-19. The V gene is TRBV5-1, the J gene TRBJ1-1, with TRBD1 as a possible D gene (5 bases). This TCR was sampled from an adult who had recovered from COVID-19. The CDR3 region has the DNA TGCGCCAGCAGCTTGAGGCAGGGTCTGCACACTGAAGCTTTCTTT. This translates into CASSLRQGLHTEAFF.